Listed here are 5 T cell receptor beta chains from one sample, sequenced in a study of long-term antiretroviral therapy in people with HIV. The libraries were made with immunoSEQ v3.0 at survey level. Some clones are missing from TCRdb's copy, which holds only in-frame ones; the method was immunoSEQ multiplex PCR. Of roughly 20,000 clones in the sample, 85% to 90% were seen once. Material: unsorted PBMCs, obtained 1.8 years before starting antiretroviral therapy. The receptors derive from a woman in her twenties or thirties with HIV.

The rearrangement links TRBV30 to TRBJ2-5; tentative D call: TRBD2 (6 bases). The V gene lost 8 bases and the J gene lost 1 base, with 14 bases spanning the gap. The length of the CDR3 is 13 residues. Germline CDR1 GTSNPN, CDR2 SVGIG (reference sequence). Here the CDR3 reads CAASGGLQETQYF. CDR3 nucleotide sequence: TGTGCCGCGAGTGGGGGACTCCAAGAGACCCAGTACTTC. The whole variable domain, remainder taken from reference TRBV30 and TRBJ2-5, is SQTIHQWPATLVQPVGSPLSLECTVEGTSNPNLYWYRQAAGRGLQLLFYSVGIGQISSEVPQNLSASRPQDRQFILSSKKLLLSDSGFYLCAASGGLQETQYFGPGTRLLVL.

CDR3 residues: CASSSTSGGWDTQYF. The CDR3 DNA is TGTGCCAGCAGCTCGACTAGCGGGGGGTGGGATACGCAGTATTTT. The chain employs TRBV7-2 and TRBJ2-3; 13 nucleotides align to TRBD2. V lost 4 bases and J lost 6; bases outside the gene matches: 4. The CDR3 contains 15 residues. Germline loops: CDR1 SGHTA, CDR2 FQGNSA.

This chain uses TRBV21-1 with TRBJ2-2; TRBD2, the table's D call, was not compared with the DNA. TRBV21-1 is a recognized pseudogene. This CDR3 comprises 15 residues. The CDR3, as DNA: TGTGCCAGCAGGACTAGCGGGGGGTTGACCGGGGAGCTGTTTTTT. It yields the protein CASRTSGGLTGELFF.

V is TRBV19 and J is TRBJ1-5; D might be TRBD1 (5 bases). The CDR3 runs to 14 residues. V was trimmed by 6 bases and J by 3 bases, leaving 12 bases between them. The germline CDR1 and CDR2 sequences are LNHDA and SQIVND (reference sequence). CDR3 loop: CASRLTADNQPQHF. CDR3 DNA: TGTGCCAGTAGACTGACAGCGGACAATCAGCCCCAGCATTTT.

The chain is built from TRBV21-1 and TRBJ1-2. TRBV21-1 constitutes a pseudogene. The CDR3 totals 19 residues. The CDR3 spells CASSLLRGPGITGNYGYTF. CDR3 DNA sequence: TGTGCCAGCAGCCTACTCCGCGGGCCGGGGATCACAGGAAACTATGGCTACACCTTC.